This note documents a single T cell receptor beta chain sequence. Trimming shortened V by 0 bases and J by 0 bases, and 13 bases separated the two germline ends. In germline, CDR1 is SGDLS, CDR2 YYNGEE. CDR3 size: 17 residues. The data originate from a study of blood T cell repertoires in COVID-19. Study information: From T cells, B-cell-depleted T cells, or PBMCs came the material, which was cDNA or gDNA.

Libraries were prepared by immunoSEQ multiplex PCR; TCRdb keeps only in-frame clonotypes and omits some of them. The sample has about 290,000 clones; 70% to 90% are singletons. The sample was peripheral blood. The TCR originated in a woman in her 50s with active or convalescent COVID-19. The V call is TRBV9, the J call TRBJ2-1; D is perhaps TRBD2 (5 bases). The DNA of the CDR3 is TGTGCCAGCAGCGTAGGGGCTAGCCGACTCTCCTACAATGAGCAGTTCTTC. This gives the protein CASSVGASRLSYNEQFF.